The 12 T cell receptor beta chains below come from one sample, sequenced in a study of post-analysis software for immune sequencing data. General study findings and limits: TRBV5-6, TRBV5-1 and TRBV20-1 were among four to six TRBV segments more frequent in patients than controls.

Carried by the TCR beta cDNA libraries were unique molecular identifiers. One entry per CDR3 protein, called by TCRdb with MiXCR from the PCR reads. The table lists hundreds of thousands of distinct CDR3 sequences, roughly three fifths of them singletons, with approximately 10% in the top ten. No antigen has been assigned to these receptors. Sequencing was performed on blood. Source of these receptors: a girl aged 2 to 10 with multiple sclerosis.

The chain is built from TRBV5-6 and TRBJ2-5, with TRBD2 matching 10 bases. The ends lost 2 bases at V and 3 bases at J; junction bases unmatched: 4. Germline V gene lookup returns CDR1 SGHDT and CDR2 YYEEEE. The CDR3 sequence is 15 residues long. The CDR3 loop is CASSLSSGRKETQYF. Written as DNA, the CDR3 is TGTGCCAGCAGCTTAAGTAGCGGGAGGAAAGAGACCCAGTACTTC.

This chain uses TRBV6-5 with TRBJ2-5; 10 nucleotides align to TRBD2. The DNA end is more similar to TRBJ2-7, so the J call may be wrong. CDR1 MNHEY and CDR2 SVGAGI come from the germline V gene. This CDR3 region has 15 residues. In DNA, the CDR3 is TGTGCCAGCAGCCTCGAGCGGGAGGGCCCTCCCGAGCAGTACTTC. Translation: CASSLEREGPPEQYF.

J is TRBJ1-4 and V is TRBV5-1; D is perhaps TRBD1 (6 bases). The CDR3 has 14 amino acids. Germline CDR1 SGHRS, CDR2 YFSETQ. V was pared by 2 bases and J by 2 bases, with 7 bases between. CDR3 coding DNA: TGCGCCAGCAGCTTACAGGGTACTAATGAAAAACTGTTTTTT. Protein sequence: CASSLQGTNEKLFF.

The chain joins TRBV10-3 to TRBJ2-7; D might be TRBD1 (5 bases). V was shortened by 3 bases and J by 2 bases, with 8 bases between the two germline ends. Looked up from germline, CDR1 is ENHRY and CDR2 is SYGVKD. This CDR3 has 13 residues. The CDR3 nucleotides are TGTGCCATCAGTGACAGGGCCCCCTACGAGCAGTACTTC. Protein: CAISDRAPYEQYF.

J is TRBJ2-3 and V is TRBV7-2, with 13 nucleotides matching TRBD2. V lost 5 bases, J lost 6 bases, and 8 bases stayed unmatched. CDR1 and CDR2 from the germline V gene are SGHTA and FQGNSA. The CDR3 is 16 amino acids. The CDR3 protein is CASSRGLAGASDTQYF. DNA for the CDR3: TGTGCCAGCAGCCGTGGACTAGCGGGAGCCTCGGATACGCAGTATTTT. The entire variable domain, with the rest obtained from reference TRBV7-2 and TRBJ2-3, is as follows: GAGVSQSPSNKVTEKGKDVELRCDPISGHTALYWYRQSLGQGLEFLIYFQGNSAPDKSGLPSDRFSAERTGGSVSTLTIQRTQQEDSAVYLCASSRGLAGASDTQYFGPGTRLTVL.

V and J are TRBV7-2 and TRBJ2-4; TRBD2 aligns across 8 bases. The CDR3 has 15 amino acids. Per germline, CDR1 SGHTA and CDR2 FQGNSA. With 4 bases clipped from V and 6 bases from J, the junction kept 8 bases outside the gene matches. The chain's CDR3 is CASSSSTSARNIQYF. For the CDR3, the DNA is TGTGCCAGCAGCTCCTCGACTAGCGCGAGAAACATTCAGTACTTC.

This sequence joins TRBV7-9 and TRBJ2-5; a weak D match, TRBD1 (5 bases). This CDR3 spans 16 amino acids. Germline V lookup: CDR1 SEHNR, CDR2 FQNEAQ (reference sequence). The V and J ends lost 5 bases and 4 bases respectively, with 20 bases between them. CDR3: CASSPAGLFWAETQYF. In DNA, the CDR3 is TGTGCCAGCAGCCCGGCAGGGCTGTTTTGGGCAGAGACCCAGTACTTC. Together with reference TRBV7-9 and TRBJ2-5, the CDR3 gives the full variable domain: DTGVSQNPRHKITKRGQNVTFRCDPISEHNRLYWYRQTLGQGPEFLTYFQNEAQLEKSRLLSDRFSAERPKGSFSTLEIQRTEQGDSAMYLCASSPAGLFWAETQYFGPGTRLLVL.

This clonotype was seen only a few times. V usage is TRBV12-3 or TRBV12-4 and J usage is TRBJ2-1; perhaps TRBD1 as D (6 bases). This CDR3 is built from 14 residues. V lost 6 bases and J lost 5, with 14 bases in between. CDR3 nucleotides: TGTGCCAGCAGGCCCAGGGACAATAACAATGAGCAGTTCTTC. Translation gives CASRPRDNNNEQFF.

This clonotype was seen more than once but under ten times. The chain combines TRBV5-1 with TRBJ1-4, with 9 nucleotides matching TRBD1. This CDR3 region has 16 residues. With V trimmed by 2 bases and J by 7 bases, 9 bases remained unmatched. CDR1 is SGHRS, CDR2 YFSETQ, per germline. CDR3 in DNA: TGCGCCAGCAGCTTAAACAGGGGGCGCCCCGGTGAAAAACTGTTTTTT. Protein product: CASSLNRGRPGEKLFF.

The rearrangement uses TRBV6-5 and TRBJ1-5; 9 bases are a match to TRBD1. With 6 bases clipped from V and 3 bases from J, the junction kept 9 bases outside the gene matches. This CDR3 is built from 16 residues. The germline V gene encodes CDR1 MNHEY and CDR2 SVGAGI. The CDR3 sequence is CASSLTGTGLNQPQHF. The CDR3, as DNA: TGTGCCAGCAGCCTAACCGGGACAGGGCTCAATCAGCCCCAGCATTTT.

This clonotype was detected only a few times. The chain joins TRBV6-5 to TRBJ1-1, with D hard to call. Germline values: CDR1 MNHEY, CDR2 SVGAGI. The CDR3 sequence is 13 residues long. V lost 0 bases, J lost 7 bases, and 9 bases lay in between. Written as DNA, the CDR3 is TGTGCCAGCAGTTACTCGACGGGATATGAAGCTTTCTTT. Protein product: CASSYSTGYEAFF.

The gene calls are TRBV6-6 and TRBJ1-2, with TRBD1 identical over 10 bases. After removal of 2 bases from V and 8 bases from J, the junction contained 11 bases not matched to a gene. The length of the CDR3 is 16 residues. Germline V gene sequence: CDR1 MNHNY, CDR2 SVGAGI (reference sequence). The chain's CDR3 is CASSYTTGQGGGGYTF. CDR3 in DNA: TGTGCCAGCAGTTACACCACTGGACAGGGGGGCGGGGGCTACACCTTC.